This T cell receptor beta chain was recovered during a study of blood T cell repertoires in COVID-19. The CDR3 sequence is 11 residues long. Trimming removed 8 bases from V and 18 bases from J; junction bases left unmatched: 10. Germline values: CDR1 SEHNR, CDR2 FQNEAQ (reference sequence). Here immunoSEQ multiplex PCR was the method, and the copy in TCRdb shows in-frame clones only, minus some. The repertoire holds 220,000 or so clones, with 80% to 85% as singletons. The V and J genes are TRBV7-9 and TRBJ1-6; 7 bases agree with TRBD1. The material sequenced was peripheral blood. This TCR was sampled from a man aged 30 to 39 with active or convalescent COVID-19. The CDR3 region has the DNA TGTGCCAGCGCCGCTACAGGGGACCACCACTTT. It specifies CASAATGDHHF.